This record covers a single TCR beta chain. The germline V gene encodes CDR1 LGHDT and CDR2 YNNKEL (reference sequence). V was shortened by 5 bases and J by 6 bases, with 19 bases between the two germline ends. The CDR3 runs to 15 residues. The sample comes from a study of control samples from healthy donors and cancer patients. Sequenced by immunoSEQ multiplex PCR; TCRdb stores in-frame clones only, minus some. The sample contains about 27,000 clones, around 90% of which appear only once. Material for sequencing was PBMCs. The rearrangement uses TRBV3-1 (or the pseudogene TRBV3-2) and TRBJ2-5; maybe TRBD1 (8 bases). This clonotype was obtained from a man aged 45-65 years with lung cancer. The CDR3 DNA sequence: TGTGCCAGCAGCAAAACAGGGGGGGGTTTAAAGACCCAGTACTTC. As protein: CASSKTGGGLKTQYF.